This T cell receptor beta chain was sequenced in a study of shared clonotypes between healthy human individuals. Whole-study findings and limits: The study found lower generation probabilities in non-shared clonotypes than in those shared by all four donors. Blood alone was sampled, and tissue repertoires likely differ. A handful of donors showed sharing of approximately 5% of naive CD4 clonotypes.

Researchers partitioned CD4+ cells into CD45RA+ naive and CD45RA-negative memory subsets. This clone appeared once. Its antigen remains unidentified. The same CDR3 arises from other DNA sequences in this sample as well. The CDR3 spans 15 residues. V was trimmed by 1 base and J by 2 bases, leaving 10 bases between them. Germline CDR1 is SGHRS and CDR2 is YFSETQ. Repertoires were generated with immunoSEQ multiplex PCR, while TCRdb's copy carries only in-frame clones and drops some. The sample yields around 700,000 clones, more than 70% seen once. This chain links TRBV5-1 with TRBJ2-1; perhaps TRBD2 as D (5 bases). This sequence originates from a woman in her thirties in good health. Sequences were obtained from memory CD4+ T cells sorted from blood. Described subset: CD45RA-negative fraction. The CDR3 sequence is CASSLSSGTYNEQFF. CDR3 nucleotides: TGCGCCAGCAGCTTGTCAAGCGGAACCTACAATGAGCAGTTCTTC.